One and the same sample provided the 2 T cell receptor beta chains below, sequenced in a study of shared clonotypes between healthy human individuals. Profiled with immunoSEQ multiplex PCR; TCRdb holds only in-frame clones, not every one. The sample has around 980,000 clones, around 78% seen once. The material sequenced was memory CD4+ T cells from PBMCs. The subset is: CD45RA-negative fraction. The receptors shown here come from a man aged 18 to 29 in good health. Some clones in this sample may be carry-over from other donors' samples.

The chain employs TRBV6-1 and TRBJ1-3, with D hard to call. The CDR3 spans 18 residues. Trimming stripped 1 base from V and 0 bases from J, with 16 bases between. The V gene's germline CDR1 is MNHNS and CDR2 SASEGT. In DNA form, the CDR3 reads TGTGCCAGCAGTGAAGGGGCAGGCTTTTTTGACTCTGGAAACACCATATATTTT. Protein: CASSEGAGFFDSGNTIYF.

The CDR3 loop is CASSPLRGGGASDEQYF. CDR3 nucleotides: TGTGCCAGCTCACCCCTCAGGGGAGGGGGCGCTTCCGACGAGCAGTACTTC. The chain links TRBV18 to TRBJ2-7; D might be TRBD1 or TRBD2, each matching 7 bases. Germline V lookup: CDR1 KGHSH, CDR2 LQKENI. Between the trimmed V and J ends, which lost 3 bases and 5 bases, there was a span of 23 bases. The CDR3 sequence is 17 residues long.